The next 23 T cell receptor beta chains were all read from a single sample in a study of control samples from healthy donors and cancer patients. TCRdb's table, derived via immunoSEQ multiplex PCR, lists solely in-frame clones and lacks some. The sample yields under 300,000 clones, almost 85% seen once. The sample taken for sequencing was PBMCs. These TCRs come from a woman aged 55-75 years with lung cancer.

The chain is built from TRBV5-1 and TRBJ1-3; possibly TRBD1 for D (6 bases). The CDR3 covers 14 residues. Trimming cost V 8 bases and J 0 bases, with 12 bases left between them. Germline CDR1 reads SGHRS; CDR2 reads YFSETQ. The CDR3 sequence is CASQQGLSGNTIYF. Written as DNA, the CDR3 is TGCGCCAGTCAACAGGGCCTCTCTGGAAACACCATATATTTT.

The genes are TRBV3-1 (or the pseudogene TRBV3-2) and TRBJ1-3; possible D gene TRBD1, 6 bases. CDR1 and CDR2 from the germline V gene are LGHDT and YNNKEL (reference sequence). Trimming took off 4 bases at V and 1 base at J, with 14 bases between the two ends. The CDR3 runs to 16 residues. CDR3 coding DNA: TGTGCCAGCAGCCCATCACAGGGACTTTCTGGAAACACCATATATTTT. Amino acid sequence: CASSPSQGLSGNTIYF.

This chain uses TRBV6-4 with TRBJ2-3; D remains unclear. Germline V gene data show CDR1 as MRHNA and CDR2 as SNTAGT. The CDR3 totals 16 residues. Deletions cut 6 bases from V and 1 base from J, with 17 bases between. CDR3 residues: CASSGRSGVGTDTQYF. As DNA, the CDR3 is TGTGCCAGCAGCGGGCGGAGTGGGGTAGGCACAGATACGCAGTATTTT.

The chain recombines TRBV30 with TRBJ2-2; 8 bases fit TRBD2. V trimming: 2 bases; J trimming: 4 bases; junction bases outside the gene matches: 3. This CDR3 comprises 14 residues. Germline CDR1 reads GTSNPN; CDR2 reads SVGIG (reference sequence). The CDR3 loop is CAWSRGLATGELFF. CDR3 DNA: TGTGCCTGGAGTCGTGGACTAGCCACCGGGGAGCTGTTTTTT.

The chain links TRBV6-5 to TRBJ2-7; possibly TRBD1 for D (5 bases). V shed 0 bases and J shed 6 bases, with 12 bases lying between them. The CDR3 is made up of 14 amino acids. Germline V CDR1 and CDR2: MNHEY, SVGAGI. This CDR3 is CASSYSNQGSEQYF. CDR3 nucleotides: TGTGCCAGCAGTTACTCGAATCAGGGTTCCGAGCAGTACTTC.

The CDR3 reads CASSQGGAEYNEQFF. CDR3 coding DNA: TGCGCCAGCAGCCAAGGTGGGGCGGAATACAATGAGCAGTTCTTC. The chain is built from TRBV5-1 and TRBJ2-1, with D perhaps TRBD1 (5 bases). Looked up from germline, CDR1 is SGHRS and CDR2 is YFSETQ. This CDR3 spans 15 amino acids. Trimming left V 4 bases short and J 4 bases short, with 15 bases between.

This clone was detected only a few times. The chain carries TRBV11-1 and TRBJ1-1; 7 bases are shared with TRBD1. The CDR3 extends over 14 amino acids. The ends lost 5 bases at V and 1 base at J; junction bases unmatched: 4. Germline V gives CDR1 SGHAT, CDR2 FQDESV (reference sequence). CDR3 amino acids: CASSVHRGNTEAFF. In nucleotides, the CDR3 is TGTGCCAGCAGCGTTCACAGGGGGAACACTGAAGCTTTCTTT. The full variable domain, rest sourced from reference TRBV11-1 and TRBJ1-1, is EAEVAQSPRYKITEKSQAVAFWCDPISGHATLYWYRQILGQGPELLVQFQDESVVDDSQLPKDRFSAERLKGVDSTLKIQPAELGDSAMYLCASSVHRGNTEAFFGQGTRLTVV.

This chain uses TRBV20-1 with TRBJ2-2; D might be TRBD1 (6 bases). There are 11 residues in the CDR3. Germline V CDR1 and CDR2: DFQATT, SNEGSKA (reference sequence). The CDR3 loop is CGWGRGGELFF. Written as DNA, the CDR3 is TGCGGATGGGGGCGCGGCGGGGAGCTGTTTTTT.

Only one count was recorded for this clone. The chain couples TRBV6-5 to TRBJ2-2; unclear D gene. Trimming cost V 2 bases and J 1 base, with 5 bases left between them. The CDR3 runs 14 residues. Germline CDR1 and CDR2: MNHEY and SVGAGI. The CDR3 DNA reads as TGTGCCAGCAGTTACAGTCAGAACACCGGGGAGCTGTTTTTT. This translates into CASSYSQNTGELFF.

The table lists this clone with a few counts. The CDR3 region has the DNA TGTGCCAGCACCCTCCGGGACAGGGATGGCTACACCTTC. It specifies CASTLRDRDGYTF. This chain joins TRBV3-1 (or the pseudogene TRBV3-2) and TRBJ1-2, with TRBD1 identical over 9 bases. Per the germline V gene, CDR1 is LGHDT and CDR2 is YNNKEL (reference sequence). V shed 7 bases, J shed 6 bases, and the junction held 6 bases outside the gene matches. CDR3 length: 13 residues.

The V gene is TRBV5-4, the J gene TRBJ2-1; 12 nucleotides agree with TRBD2. This CDR3 spans 16 amino acids. Germline CDR1 reads SGHNT; CDR2 reads YYREEE (reference sequence). J gave up 8 bases and V 2 bases, and 8 bases lay outside the gene matches. The CDR3 sequence: CASSFRLAGVLDEQFF. The CDR3 nucleotides are TGTGCCAGCAGCTTCCGACTAGCGGGAGTCTTGGATGAGCAGTTCTTC.

CDR3 protein: CASSDFGQGGETQYF. In nucleotides, the CDR3 is TGTGCCAGCAGTGATTTCGGACAGGGGGGAGAGACCCAGTACTTC. The chain recombines TRBV2 with TRBJ2-5; TRBD1 matches 10 bases. The CDR3 covers 15 residues. V lost 3 bases and J lost 4; bases outside the gene matches: 5. Germline CDR1 and CDR2: SNHLY and FYNNEI.

The rearrangement links TRBV19 to TRBJ2-2; 8 nucleotides align to TRBD2. Germline trimming cut 3 bases from V and 0 bases from J; bases unmatched to any gene: 3. This CDR3 has 16 amino acids. Germline V gene lookup returns CDR1 LNHDA and CDR2 SQIVND (reference sequence). The CDR3 sequence: CASSILAGTNTGELFF. As DNA, the CDR3 is TGTGCCAGTAGTATTTTAGCGGGGACGAACACCGGGGAGCTGTTTTTT.

The chain combines TRBV19 with TRBJ2-6; the D gene is possibly TRBD1 (5 bases). Trimming took off 2 bases at V and 0 bases at J, with 8 bases between the two ends. Germline assignment: CDR1 LNHDA and CDR2 SQIVND (reference sequence). The CDR3 sequence is 16 residues long. Here the CDR3 DNA reads TGTGCCAGTAGTATACGGACAAACTCTGGGGCCAACGTCCTGACTTTC. Its protein product is CASSIRTNSGANVLTF.

The chain combines TRBV4-1 with TRBJ2-2; 8 positions match TRBD2. The CDR3 totals 15 residues. Germline V gives CDR1 MGHRA, CDR2 YSYEKL. Germline trimming cut 5 bases from V and 5 bases from J; bases unmatched to any gene: 7. CDR3 DNA sequence: TGCGCCAGCAGCGTCAACCAGCGGGGGACCGGGGAGCTGTTTTTT. This encodes CASSVNQRGTGELFF.

This clone appeared a few times. This chain joins TRBV28 and TRBJ1-3; no reliable D call. V was clipped by 6 bases and J by 5 bases, with 11 bases between them. This CDR3 is 13 amino acids long. Germline V lookup: CDR1 MDHEN, CDR2 SYDVKM. The CDR3 sequence is CASSSTERNTIYF. DNA for the CDR3: TGTGCCAGCAGCTCAACAGAGAGAAACACCATATATTTT.

The chain joins TRBV5-6 to TRBJ2-7, with D perhaps matching TRBD1 or TRBD2 (7 bases each). Germline lookup yields CDR1 SGHDT and CDR2 YYEEEE. V was pared by 4 bases and J by 2 bases, with 16 bases between. The CDR3 sequence is 15 residues long. The CDR3 bases are TGTGCCAGCAGCCAGACAGGGAGCGGGACCTACGAGCAGTACTTC. Translating gives CASSQTGSGTYEQYF.

This chain links TRBV15 with TRBJ2-5, with 7 bases identical to TRBD1. Germline CDR1 LNHNV, CDR2 YYDKDF (reference sequence). Trimming removed 2 bases from V and 1 base from J; junction bases left unmatched: 4. The CDR3 is 15 amino acids. DNA of the CDR3: TGTGCCACCAGCAGAAGACAGGGCCTCCAAGAGACCCAGTACTTC. It is translated as CATSRRQGLQETQYF.

This rearrangement joins TRBV5-6 to TRBJ2-5; D gene unclear. V gave up 5 bases and J gave up 5 bases, with 13 bases separating them. The CDR3 contains 13 residues. In germline, CDR1 is SGHDT, CDR2 YYEEEE. The CDR3 region is CASRSSGRETQYF. CDR3 DNA sequence: TGTGCCAGCAGGTCGTCGGGCAGGGAGACCCAGTACTTC.

The rearrangement links TRBV20-1 to TRBJ1-1, with D possibly TRBD1 on 5 matching bases. Trimming pared 3 bases from V and 7 bases from J, leaving 12 bases between. This CDR3 has 12 amino acids. Germline V gene lookup returns CDR1 DFQATT and CDR2 SNEGSKA (reference sequence). The CDR3 sequence: CSASDGGGEAFF. In DNA, the CDR3 is TGCAGTGCTAGTGACGGCGGGGGTGAAGCTTTCTTT.

A word on this clone: The sample has other DNA sequences that encode this CDR3 too. The chain recombines TRBV18 with TRBJ2-2; weak D call: TRBD2 (6 bases). V lost 1 base, J lost 1 base, and 7 bases lay in between. CDR1 is KGHSH and CDR2 is LQKENI in the germline V gene. This CDR3 comprises 15 residues. Written as DNA, the CDR3 is TGTGCCAGCTCACCACAGGGACTGAACACCGGGGAGCTGTTTTTT. This sequence encodes CASSPQGLNTGELFF. Based on the CDR3 plus reference TRBV18 and TRBJ2-2, the full variable domain is NAGVMQNPRHLVRRRGQEARLRCSPMKGHSHVYWYRQLPEEGLKFMVYLQKENIIDESGMPKERFSAEFPKEGPSILRIQQVVRGDSAAYFCASSPQGLNTGELFFGEGSRLTVL.

The chain has TRBV9 and TRBJ2-1; D unresolved. The CDR3 is made up of 15 amino acids. V was clipped by 3 bases and J by 4 bases, with 14 bases between them. CDR1 is SGDLS, CDR2 YYNGEE, per germline. The CDR3 nucleotides read TGTGCCAGCAGCGGATTAGGAAGGGTGTACAATGAGCAGTTCTTC. Protein: CASSGLGRVYNEQFF.

V gene TRBV9 combines with J gene TRBJ1-5; D gene unclear. The ends were cut back, 0 bases at V and 1 base at J, with 5 bases in the middle. The length of the CDR3 is 14 residues. Germline CDR1 SGDLS, CDR2 YYNGEE. In DNA form, the CDR3 reads TGTGCCAGCAGCGTAGGAAGCAGCAATCAGCCCCAGCATTTT. Protein product: CASSVGSSNQPQHF.